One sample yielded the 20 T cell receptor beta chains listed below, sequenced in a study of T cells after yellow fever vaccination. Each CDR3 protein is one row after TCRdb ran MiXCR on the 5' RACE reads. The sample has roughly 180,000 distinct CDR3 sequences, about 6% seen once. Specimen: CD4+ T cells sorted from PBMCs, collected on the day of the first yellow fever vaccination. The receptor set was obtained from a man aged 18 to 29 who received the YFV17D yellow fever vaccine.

CDR3 bases: TGTGCCAGCAGCCCTTGGGGGACAGGGGGCAATCAGCCCCAGCATTTT. This codes for CASSPWGTGGNQPQHF. The chain employs TRBV27 and TRBJ1-5; 10 nucleotides line up with TRBD1. The CDR3 is 16 amino acids. V was pared by 6 bases and J by 2 bases, with 7 bases of the junction left unmatched. Looked up from germline, CDR1 is MNHEY and CDR2 is SMNVEV (reference sequence).

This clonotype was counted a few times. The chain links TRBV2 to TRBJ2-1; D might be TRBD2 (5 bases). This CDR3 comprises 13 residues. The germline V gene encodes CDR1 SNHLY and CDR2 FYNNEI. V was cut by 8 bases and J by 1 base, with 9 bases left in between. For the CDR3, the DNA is TGTGCCAGCGCGAGGGAATCCTACAATGAGCAGTTCTTC. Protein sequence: CASARESYNEQFF.

The CDR3 sequence is CASSLEGTRGYTF. Here the CDR3 DNA reads TGTGCCAGCAGCTTGGAAGGGACCCGGGGCTACACCTTC. The chain is built from TRBV5-4 and TRBJ1-2; tentatively, D is TRBD1 (5 bases). Trimming stripped 0 bases from V and 8 bases from J, with 11 bases between. The CDR3 spans 13 residues. Germline CDR1 reads SGHNT; CDR2 reads YYREEE (reference sequence).

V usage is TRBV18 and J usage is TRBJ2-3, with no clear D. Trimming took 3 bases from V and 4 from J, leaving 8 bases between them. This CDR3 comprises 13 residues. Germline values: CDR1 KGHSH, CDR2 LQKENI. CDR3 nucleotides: TGTGCCAGCTCACCCGGCTTGGCAGATACGCAGTATTTT. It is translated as CASSPGLADTQYF.

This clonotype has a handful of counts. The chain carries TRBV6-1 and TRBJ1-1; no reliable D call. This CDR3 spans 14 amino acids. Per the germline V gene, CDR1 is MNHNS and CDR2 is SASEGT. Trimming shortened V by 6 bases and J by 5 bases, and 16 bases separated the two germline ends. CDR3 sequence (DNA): TGTGCCAGCAGCCAAGGGATGGGAAATACTGAAGCTTTCTTT. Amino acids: CASSQGMGNTEAFF.

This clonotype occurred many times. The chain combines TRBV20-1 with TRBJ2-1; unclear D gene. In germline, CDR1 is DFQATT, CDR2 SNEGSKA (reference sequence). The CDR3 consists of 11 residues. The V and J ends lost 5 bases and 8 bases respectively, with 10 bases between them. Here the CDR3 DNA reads TGCAGTGCTCAACGCCGGGATGAGCAGTTCTTC. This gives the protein CSAQRRDEQFF.

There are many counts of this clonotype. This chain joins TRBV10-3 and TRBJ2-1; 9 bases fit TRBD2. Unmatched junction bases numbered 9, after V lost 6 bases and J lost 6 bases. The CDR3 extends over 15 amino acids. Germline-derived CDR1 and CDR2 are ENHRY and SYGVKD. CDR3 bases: TGTGCCATCAGCAAAATGGCGGGGGGGCTCAATGAGCAGTTCTTC. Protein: CAISKMAGGLNEQFF.

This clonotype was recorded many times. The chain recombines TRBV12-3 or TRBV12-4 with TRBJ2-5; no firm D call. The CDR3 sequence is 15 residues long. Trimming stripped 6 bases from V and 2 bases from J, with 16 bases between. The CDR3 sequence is CASSNWGGWQETQYF. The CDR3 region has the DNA TGTGCCAGCAGCAACTGGGGTGGTTGGCAAGAGACCCAGTACTTC.

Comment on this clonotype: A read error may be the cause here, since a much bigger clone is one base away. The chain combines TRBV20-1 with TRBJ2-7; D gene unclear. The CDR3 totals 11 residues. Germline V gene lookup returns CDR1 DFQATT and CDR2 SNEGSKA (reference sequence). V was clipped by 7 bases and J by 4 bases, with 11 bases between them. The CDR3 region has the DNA TGCAGTGAACAACTTCAGTACGAGCAGTACTTC. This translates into CSEQLQYEQYF.

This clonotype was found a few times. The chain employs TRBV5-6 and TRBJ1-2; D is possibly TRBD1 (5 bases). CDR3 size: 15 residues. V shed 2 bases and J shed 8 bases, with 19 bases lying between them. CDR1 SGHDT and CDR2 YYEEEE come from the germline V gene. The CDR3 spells CASSFYGAKLGGYTF. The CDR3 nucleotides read TGTGCCAGCAGCTTCTACGGGGCCAAGTTGGGGGGCTACACCTTC.

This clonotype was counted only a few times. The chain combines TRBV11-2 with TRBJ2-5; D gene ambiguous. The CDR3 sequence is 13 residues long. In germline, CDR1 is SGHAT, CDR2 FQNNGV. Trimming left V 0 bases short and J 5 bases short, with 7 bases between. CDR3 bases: TGTGCCAGCAGCTTAGATCCGCGGGAGACCCAGTACTTC. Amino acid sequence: CASSLDPRETQYF.

CDR3: CSAFSGNGANVLTF. The CDR3 region has the DNA TGCAGTGCTTTCTCAGGAAACGGGGCCAACGTCCTGACTTTC. The chain recombines TRBV20-1 with TRBJ2-6; D not certain. Trimming cost V 5 bases and J 4 bases, with 12 bases left between them. This CDR3 region has 14 residues. Germline CDR1 is DFQATT and CDR2 is SNEGSKA (reference sequence).

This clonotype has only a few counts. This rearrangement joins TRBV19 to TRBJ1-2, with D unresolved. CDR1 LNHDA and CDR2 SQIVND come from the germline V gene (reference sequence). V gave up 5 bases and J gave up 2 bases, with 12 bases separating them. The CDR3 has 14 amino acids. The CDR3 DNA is TGTGCCAGTAGTCCTTCCGCGAGGAACTATGGCTACACCTTC. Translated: CASSPSARNYGYTF.

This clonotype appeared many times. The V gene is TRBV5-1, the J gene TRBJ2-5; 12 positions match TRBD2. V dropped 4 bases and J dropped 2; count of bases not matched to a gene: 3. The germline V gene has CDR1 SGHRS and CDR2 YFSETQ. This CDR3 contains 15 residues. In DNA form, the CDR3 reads TGCGCCAGCAGCGGCGGGACTAGCGGGCAAGAGACCCAGTACTTC. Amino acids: CASSGGTSGQETQYF.

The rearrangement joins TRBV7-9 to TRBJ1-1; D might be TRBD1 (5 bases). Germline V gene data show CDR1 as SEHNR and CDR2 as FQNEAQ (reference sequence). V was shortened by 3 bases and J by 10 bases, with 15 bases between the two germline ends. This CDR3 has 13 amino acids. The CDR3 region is CASSLGDRPRAFF. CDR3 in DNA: TGTGCCAGCAGCTTGGGAGACAGACCACGAGCTTTCTTT.

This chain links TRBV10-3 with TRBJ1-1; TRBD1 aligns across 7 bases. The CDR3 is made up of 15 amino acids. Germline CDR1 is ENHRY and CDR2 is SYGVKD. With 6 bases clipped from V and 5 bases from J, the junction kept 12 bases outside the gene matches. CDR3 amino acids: CAIRKTPGTDTEAFF. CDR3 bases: TGTGCCATCAGAAAGACACCCGGGACAGATACTGAAGCTTTCTTT.

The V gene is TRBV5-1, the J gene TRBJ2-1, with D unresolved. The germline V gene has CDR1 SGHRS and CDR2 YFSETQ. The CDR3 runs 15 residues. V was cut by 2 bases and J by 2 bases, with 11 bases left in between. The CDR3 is CASSFQLLAYNEQFF. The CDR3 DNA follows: TGCGCCAGCAGCTTTCAACTATTGGCCTACAATGAGCAGTTCTTC.

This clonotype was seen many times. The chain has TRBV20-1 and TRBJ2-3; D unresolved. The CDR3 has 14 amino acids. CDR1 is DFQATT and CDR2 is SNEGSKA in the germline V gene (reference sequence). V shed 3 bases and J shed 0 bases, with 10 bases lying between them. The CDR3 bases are TGCAGTGCTAGTCTGGCAGCTAGCACAGATACGCAGTATTTT. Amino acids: CSASLAASTDTQYF.

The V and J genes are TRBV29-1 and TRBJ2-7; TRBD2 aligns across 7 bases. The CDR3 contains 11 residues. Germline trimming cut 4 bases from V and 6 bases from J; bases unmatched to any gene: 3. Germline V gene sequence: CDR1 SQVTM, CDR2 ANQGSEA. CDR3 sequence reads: CSVGLACEQYV. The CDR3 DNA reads TGCAGCGTTGGACTAGCCTGCGAGCAGTACGTC.

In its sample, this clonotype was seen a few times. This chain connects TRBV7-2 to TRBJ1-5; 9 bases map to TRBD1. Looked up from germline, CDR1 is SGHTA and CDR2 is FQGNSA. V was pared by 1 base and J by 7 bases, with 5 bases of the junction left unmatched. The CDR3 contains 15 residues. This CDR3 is CASSLVGQGNQPQHF. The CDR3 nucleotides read TGTGCCAGCAGCTTAGTGGGACAGGGTAACCAGCCCCAGCATTTT.